Listed here is a single TCR beta chain. Its antigen is not known. Documented treatment: about 20 received Ad26.COV2.S at low or high dose, single or two shots; about 5 received placebo; per-sample allocation not given. Vaccine and placebo recipients were sampled on day 63 after the first injection. Vaccination employed an Ad26 vector expressing the Wuhan-strain SARS-CoV-2 spike. Here immunoSEQ multiplex PCR was the method, and the copy in TCRdb shows in-frame clones only, minus some. In the table there are roughly 500,000 clones, nearly 90% of which are singletons. These data come from a study of Ad26.COV2.S vaccination and SARS-CoV-2 variants. Notes on the study in general: Analyses that measured TCR breadth and depth may have underestimated total T cell responses. Relative to placebo recipients, vaccine recipients exhibited elevated spike-specific TCR breadth. Substantial post-vaccination breadth of spike-specific CD8+ and CD4+ T cell responses was reported.

Deletions cut 0 bases from V and 10 bases from J, with 7 bases between. The CDR3 covers 13 residues. Per germline, CDR1 ENHRY and CDR2 SYGVKD. The chain uses TRBV10-3 and TRBJ1-6, with D maybe TRBD1 (5 bases). Sample: peripheral blood, taken in a trial of Ad26.COV2.S vaccine versus placebo. The receptor comes from a person aged 18-65 years who received the Ad26.COV2.S COVID-19 vaccine or a placebo. CDR3 DNA: TGTGCCATCAGTGAGTCGCAGGGATCACCCCTCCACTTT. Translation: CAISESQGSPLHF.